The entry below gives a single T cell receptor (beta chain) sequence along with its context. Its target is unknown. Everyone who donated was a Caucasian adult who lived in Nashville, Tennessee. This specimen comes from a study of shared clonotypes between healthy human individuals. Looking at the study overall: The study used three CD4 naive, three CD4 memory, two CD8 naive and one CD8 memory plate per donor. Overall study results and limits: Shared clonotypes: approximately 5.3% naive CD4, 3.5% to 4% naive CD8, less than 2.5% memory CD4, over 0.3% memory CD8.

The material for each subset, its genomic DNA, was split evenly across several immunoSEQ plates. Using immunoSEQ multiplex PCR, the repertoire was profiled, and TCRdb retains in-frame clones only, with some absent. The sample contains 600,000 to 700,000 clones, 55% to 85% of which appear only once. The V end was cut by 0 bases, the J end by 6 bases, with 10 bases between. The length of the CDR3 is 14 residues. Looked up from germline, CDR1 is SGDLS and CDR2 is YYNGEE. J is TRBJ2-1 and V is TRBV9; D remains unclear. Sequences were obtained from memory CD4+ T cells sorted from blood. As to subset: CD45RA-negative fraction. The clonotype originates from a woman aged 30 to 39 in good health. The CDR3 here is CASSVEPSGNEQFF. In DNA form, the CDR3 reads TGTGCCAGCAGCGTAGAACCCAGTGGCAATGAGCAGTTCTTC. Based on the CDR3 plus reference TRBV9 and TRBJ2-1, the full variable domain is DSGVTQTPKHLITATGQRVTLRCSPRSGDLSVYWYQQSLDQGLQFLIQYYNGEERAKGNILERFSAQQFPDLHSELNLSSLELGDSALYFCASSVEPSGNEQFFGPGTRLTVL.